The rows below give T cell receptor beta chains drawn from one sample of a study of radiation and T cells in renal cell carcinoma. Repertoires were generated with immunoSEQ multiplex PCR, while TCRdb's copy carries only in-frame clones and drops some. The table shows about 25,000 clones, with roughly 64% occurring only once. The sample consisted of tumor tissue, taken from a patient whose treatment was nephrectomy without radiotherapy. The receptor set was obtained from a man aged 40-50 years with renal cell carcinoma. CDR3s leave out the opening cysteine and the closing phenylalanine or tryptophan. Fields, in order: V gene, CDR3 length, CDR3 protein.

>TRBV6-5|13
ASKKGLISSGELF
>TRBV6-5|11
ASSPGRTAEAF
>TRBV7-8|14
ASSKGVSRENTEAF
>TRBV28|13
ASSPGLSRTDTQY
>TRBV27|11
ASSLSRGEKLF
>TRBV7-9|13
ASSPARGKPNEQF
>TRBV7-6|11
ASSFVRQATQY
>TRBV7-9|12
ASTRGGLIYEQY
>TRBV6-5|13
ASRSTGGSGNTIY
>TRBV27|12
ASNSGGILTEAF
>TRBV25-1|11
ASSGQVGYGYT